This passage covers 9 T cell receptor beta chains from one sample sequenced in a study of OX40 agonist ivuxolimab in advanced cancers. The library was obtained by the immunoSEQ multiplex PCR assay. TCRdb carries this immuneACCESS record with in-frame sequences only. Its versions omit some clonotypes, under half of them owing to an unresolved V gene in the studies checked, with the rest unexplained. In all, the sample holds roughly 76,000 clones, and about 82% of those were seen once. The ten largest clones capture 5.9% of the sample. This specimen was CD4+ or CD8+ T cells sorted from blood, taken in a trial of the OX40 agonist ivuxolimab. The receptors originated from an adult with an advanced solid tumor such as melanoma, head and neck, liver or kidney cancer.

The V call is TRBV7-9, the J call TRBJ1-2; 10 bases align to TRBD1. In germline, CDR1 is SEHNR, CDR2 FQNEAQ (reference sequence). This CDR3 comprises 15 residues. Losses at the gene ends were 5 bases for V and 8 bases for J; bases not matched to a gene: 11. Here the CDR3 DNA reads TGTGCCAGCAGCCCACCCGGACAGGGGGTGGTGGGCTACACCTTC. This encodes CASSPPGQGVVGYTF.

This clone was picked up one time. The V call is TRBV2, the J call TRBJ2-1, with D perhaps matching TRBD1 or TRBD2 (5 bases each). V was cut by 6 bases and J by 5 bases, with 14 bases left in between. The germline CDR1 and CDR2 sequences are SNHLY and FYNNEI. There are 14 residues in the CDR3. In DNA form, the CDR3 reads TGTGCCAGCAGCGACAGTGGGACCCACAATGAGCAGTTCTTC. This encodes CASSDSGTHNEQFF.

The CDR3 here is CASSLPRGAGETQYF. CDR3 in DNA: TGTGCCAGTAGCCTCCCCCGGGGGGCGGGCGAGACCCAGTACTTC. This chain uses TRBV19 with TRBJ2-5; D may be TRBD2 (7 bases). Trimming took off 6 bases at V and 5 bases at J, with 19 bases between the two ends. CDR3 length equals 15 residues. Germline V CDR1 and CDR2: LNHDA, SQIVND (reference sequence).

This chain links TRBV11-3 with TRBJ2-5, with 14 bases matching TRBD2. V gave up 5 bases and J gave up 4 bases; unmatched junction bases: 3. This CDR3 contains 15 residues. Germline CDR1 is SGHNT and CDR2 is YENEEA. The CDR3 DNA reads as TGTGCCAGCAGCCAAGGGACTAGCGGGAGAGAGACCCAGTACTTC. This translates into CASSQGTSGRETQYF. The whole variable domain, remainder taken from reference TRBV11-3 and TRBJ2-5, is EAGVVQSPRYKIIEKKQPVAFWCNPISGHNTLYWYLQNLGQGPELLIRYENEEAVDDSQLPKDRFSAERLKGVDSTLKIQPAELGDSAVYLCASSQGTSGRETQYFGPGTRLLVL.

Comments on this clone: A much larger clone sits a single nucleotide away, making a read error possible. This rearrangement joins TRBV25-1 to TRBJ2-2; D remains ambiguous. Germline CDR1 and CDR2: MGHDK and SYGVNS. The V end was cut by 5 bases, the J end by 0 bases, with 1 base between. The CDR3 runs 12 residues. CDR3 sequence (DNA): TGTGCCAGCAGTCCGAACACCGGGGAGCTGTTTTTT. This codes for CASSPNTGELFF.

This chain uses TRBV2 with TRBJ1-6, with a weak D call TRBD1 (6 bases). CDR1 is SNHLY, CDR2 FYNNEI, per germline. This CDR3 is 14 amino acids long. Trimming removed 6 bases at V and 8 bases at J, with 14 bases between. The chain's CDR3 is CASRAPRGDSPLHF. The DNA for the CDR3 is TGTGCCAGCAGAGCACCCAGGGGCGATTCACCCCTCCACTTT.

The chain combines TRBV7-9 with TRBJ1-1; D gene ambiguous. Germline values: CDR1 SEHNR, CDR2 FQNEAQ (reference sequence). The germline V and J ends were trimmed by 1 base and 5 bases, with 11 bases remaining between them. The CDR3 totals 14 residues. For the CDR3, the DNA is TGTGCCAGCAGCTTAGACAGTAGTAGAACTGAAGCTTTCTTT. This gives the protein CASSLDSSRTEAFF.

This rearrangement joins TRBV27 to TRBJ2-7, with D possibly being TRBD1 or TRBD2 (5 bases each). Germline CDR1 is MNHEY and CDR2 is SMNVEV (reference sequence). V was cut by 5 bases and J by 1 base, with 24 bases left in between. CDR3 length: 18 residues. The chain's CDR3 is CASSPSGTYTRNSYEQYF. CDR3 nucleotides: TGTGCCAGCAGTCCGTCCGGGACGTACACTAGGAATTCCTACGAGCAGTACTTC.

The V gene is TRBV5-8, the J gene TRBJ1-2; TRBD1 aligns across 12 bases. The length of the CDR3 is 17 residues. Germline lookup yields CDR1 SGHTS and CDR2 YDEGEE. J was trimmed by 2 bases and V by 3 bases; bases with no gene match: 8. The CDR3 protein is CASSSFFGTGGNYGYTF. The CDR3 DNA follows: TGTGCCAGCAGCTCCTTCTTTGGGACAGGGGGCAACTATGGCTACACCTTC.